The next 26 T cell receptor beta chains were all read from a single sample in a study of blood T cell repertoires in COVID-19. Repertoires were generated with immunoSEQ multiplex PCR, while TCRdb's copy carries only in-frame clones and drops some. The data contain some 200,000 clones, approximately 81% of them singletons. The sequenced sample was peripheral blood. Receptors originate from a woman of 80 years or more with acute or convalescent COVID-19.

This sequence joins TRBV5-1 and TRBJ2-3; TRBD1 might be the D (5 bases). Germline values: CDR1 SGHRS, CDR2 YFSETQ. With 5 bases removed from V and 8 bases from J, the gap between germline ends came to 15 bases. The CDR3 runs to 13 residues. The CDR3 loop reads CASSLDSPPTQYF. The CDR3 DNA sequence: TGCGCCAGCAGTCTCGACAGTCCCCCTACGCAGTATTTT.

The chain uses TRBV7-9 and TRBJ2-3; 7 bases are shared with TRBD1. The germline V gene encodes CDR1 SEHNR and CDR2 FQNEAQ (reference sequence). Trimming cost V 5 bases and J 13 bases; bases outside gene matches: 9. The CDR3 runs to 12 residues. CDR3 bases: TGTGCCAGCAGCCAGACAGGGCGCTACAAGTATTTT. This translates into CASSQTGRYKYF.

This chain connects TRBV6-2 or TRBV6-3 to TRBJ1-3, with 7 bases that match TRBD1. Looked up from germline, CDR1 is MNHEY and CDR2 is SVGEGT. The CDR3 runs 16 residues. V was clipped by 5 bases and J by 0 bases; unmatched bases: 7. The CDR3 DNA reads as TGTGCCAGCAGTATTACAGGGACAGACTCTGGAAACACCATATATTTT. Protein product: CASSITGTDSGNTIYF.

The V gene is TRBV6-5, the J gene TRBJ2-7; 7 bases align to TRBD1. The CDR3 totals 12 residues. Unmatched junction bases numbered 6, after V lost 7 bases and J lost 6 bases. Germline V CDR1 and CDR2: MNHEY, SVGAGI. CDR3 in amino acids: CASNLDRAEQYF. CDR3 sequence (DNA): TGTGCCAGCAATTTAGACAGGGCCGAGCAGTACTTC.

The V gene is TRBV3-1 (or the pseudogene TRBV3-2), the J gene TRBJ2-1; TRBD1 might be the D (5 bases). CDR1 is LGHDT and CDR2 is YNNKEL in the germline V gene (reference sequence). V shed 6 bases and J shed 4 bases, with 10 bases lying between them. The CDR3 has 13 residues. In DNA form, the CDR3 reads TGTGCCAGCAGGCTGGGGCTTTACAATGAGCAGTTCTTC. Its protein product is CASRLGLYNEQFF.

The rearrangement uses TRBV6-6 and TRBJ1-2, with 10 bases aligning to TRBD1. There are 13 residues in the CDR3. Per germline, CDR1 MNHNY and CDR2 SVGAGI (reference sequence). J lost 7 bases, V lost 7 bases, and 6 bases had no gene match. For the CDR3, the DNA is TGTGCCAGCACAGACAGGGGGCTGAGTGGCTACACCTTC. Its translation is CASTDRGLSGYTF.

This clone has more than one count but fewer than ten. This could be a read error, since a much larger clone is one nucleotide away. The chain links TRBV7-9 to TRBJ1-2; perhaps TRBD1 as D (6 bases). CDR3 length: 12 amino acids. V was trimmed by 5 bases and J by 4 bases, leaving 8 bases between them. From germline, CDR1 is SEHNR and CDR2 FQNEAQ (reference sequence). Here the CDR3 DNA reads TGTGCCAGCAGCCGGGACACCTATGGCTACACCTTC. It specifies CASSRDTYGYTF.

This rearrangement joins TRBV19 to TRBJ1-2; maybe TRBD1 (5 bases). The CDR3 sequence is 14 residues long. Per the germline V gene, CDR1 is LNHDA and CDR2 is SQIVND (reference sequence). Trimming pared 7 bases from V and 2 bases from J, leaving 14 bases between. CDR3 sequence (DNA): TGTGCCAGTACCAATCAGGGCAGCAACTATGGCTACACCTTC. Translating it yields CASTNQGSNYGYTF.

The rearrangement uses TRBV9 and TRBJ2-7; 8 nucleotides line up with TRBD2. J lost 9 bases, V lost 0 bases, and 11 bases had no gene match. CDR1 is SGDLS, CDR2 YYNGEE, per germline. The CDR3 is 15 residues long. CDR3 in DNA: TGTGCCAGCAGCGTAGGGACTAGCCCTAGTGGGGTGCAGTACTTC. Translated, it gives CASSVGTSPSGVQYF.

The CDR3 loop reads CASSRSGTGGKETQYF. The CDR3 DNA follows: TGTGCCAGCAGCAGATCCGGGACAGGGGGCAAAGAGACCCAGTACTTC. The V gene is TRBV7-6, the J gene TRBJ2-5, with TRBD1 matching over 12 bases. CDR3 length equals 16 residues. Germline-derived CDR1 and CDR2 are SGHVS and FNYEAQ. Germline trimming cut 5 bases from V and 3 bases from J; bases unmatched to any gene: 7.

The chain links TRBV3-1 (or the pseudogene TRBV3-2) to TRBJ1-5, with D possibly being TRBD1 (6 bases). Germline values: CDR1 LGHDT, CDR2 YNNKEL (reference sequence). The V gene lost 0 bases and the J gene lost 4 bases, with 13 bases spanning the gap. The CDR3 is made up of 16 amino acids. In nucleotides, the CDR3 is TGTGCCAGCAGCCAAGAGGTCGGGGGGCGAAATCAGCCCCAGCATTTT. Translating it yields CASSQEVGGRNQPQHF.

This chain connects TRBV5-1 to TRBJ2-2; D is perhaps TRBD2 (6 bases). The CDR3 extends over 15 amino acids. Germline loops: CDR1 SGHRS, CDR2 YFSETQ. V was clipped by 3 bases and J by 1 base, with 10 bases between them. The CDR3 spells CASSSSERNTGELFF. Written as DNA, the CDR3 is TGCGCCAGCAGCTCTAGCGAGAGGAACACCGGGGAGCTGTTTTTT.

This chain uses TRBV6-6 with TRBJ2-7, with 8 bases identical to TRBD1. Germline lookup yields CDR1 MNHNY and CDR2 SVGAGI (reference sequence). This CDR3 is built from 16 residues. The trim removed 3 bases at V and 0 bases at J, leaving 7 bases unmatched. This chain's CDR3 is CASSYNPQGASYEQYF. CDR3 in DNA: TGTGCCAGCAGTTATAACCCCCAGGGGGCCTCCTACGAGCAGTACTTC.

This sequence joins TRBV6-5 and TRBJ2-7, with a possible D match to TRBD2 (5 bases). This CDR3 region has 14 residues. Germline CDR1 MNHEY, CDR2 SVGAGI. The ends were cut back, 7 bases at V and 2 bases at J, with 15 bases in the middle. The CDR3: CASTLDGSPYEQYF. DNA of the CDR3: TGTGCCAGCACCCTTGATGGGAGTCCCTACGAGCAGTACTTC.

The V call is TRBV7-2, the J call TRBJ2-3; 8 bases line up with TRBD1. The CDR3 totals 14 residues. V lost 5 bases to trimming and J lost 5 bases; unmatched junction nucleotides: 6. CDR1 is SGHTA and CDR2 is FQGNSA in the germline V gene. The CDR3 bases are TGTGCCAGCAGCCTAGGGACAGGTTTAGATACGCAGTATTTT. This translates into CASSLGTGLDTQYF.

The chain carries TRBV3-1 (or the pseudogene TRBV3-2) and TRBJ2-1; D is unresolved. This CDR3 comprises 20 residues. Germline V gives CDR1 LGHDT, CDR2 YNNKEL (reference sequence). V was trimmed by 4 bases and J by 0 bases, leaving 25 bases between them. The CDR3 nucleotides are TGTGCCAGCAGCCCCATACCTTCAACCATTTACTTGAGCTCCTACAATGAGCAGTTCTTC. Its protein is CASSPIPSTIYLSSYNEQFF.

This clone was found a few times. The genes are TRBV19 and TRBJ1-2; 10 bases fit TRBD1. Germline V lookup: CDR1 LNHDA, CDR2 SQIVND (reference sequence). Germline trimming cut 5 bases from V and 11 bases from J; bases unmatched to any gene: 5. The CDR3 totals 12 residues. CDR3 coding DNA: TGTGCCAGTAGTGTCGACAGGGGGCATTACACCTTC. Protein product: CASSVDRGHYTF.

The gene calls are TRBV19 and TRBJ1-2; 10 bases match TRBD1. In germline, CDR1 is LNHDA, CDR2 SQIVND (reference sequence). Trimming took 4 bases from V and 5 from J; bases not matched to a gene: 7. The length of the CDR3 is 15 residues. The CDR3 is CASSTSRDRGYGYTF. The CDR3 nucleotides read TGTGCCAGTAGTACATCCCGGGACAGGGGTTATGGCTACACCTTC.

This rearrangement joins TRBV5-1 to TRBJ2-3; perhaps TRBD1 as D (7 bases). The V end was cut by 1 base, the J end by 5 bases, with 14 bases between. The CDR3 is made up of 15 amino acids. Germline CDR1 and CDR2: SGHRS and YFSETQ. CDR3 DNA sequence: TGCGCCAGCAGCTTGAGGGGGCTGGAGGGAGATACGCAGTATTTT. This translates into CASSLRGLEGDTQYF. Complete variable domain (other parts from reference TRBV5-1 and TRBJ2-3): KAGVTQTPRYLIKTRGQQVTLSCSPISGHRSVSWYQQTPGQGLQFLFEYFSETQRNKGNFPGRFSGRQFSNSRSEMNVSTLELGDSALYLCASSLRGLEGDTQYFGPGTRLTVL.

The rearrangement joins TRBV5-1 to TRBJ2-5; D is ambiguous. V was shortened by 0 bases and J by 1 base, with 16 bases between the two germline ends. Germline lookup yields CDR1 SGHRS and CDR2 YFSETQ. The CDR3 is made up of 17 amino acids. The CDR3, as DNA: TGCGCCAGCAGCTTGGCCGGAGCACGTCTACCCCAAGAGACCCAGTACTTC. Its translation: CASSLAGARLPQETQYF.

The chain carries TRBV9 and TRBJ2-1; a possible D gene is TRBD1 (5 bases). Germline CDR1 and CDR2: SGDLS and YYNGEE. The CDR3 totals 15 residues. V was pared by 2 bases and J by 2 bases, with 11 bases between. DNA for the CDR3: TGTGCCAGCAGCGTTACAGGAGACCCCTACAATGAGCAGTTCTTC. Amino acid sequence: CASSVTGDPYNEQFF.

The V and J genes are TRBV12-3 or TRBV12-4 and TRBJ1-4; D remains unclear. V dropped 1 base and J dropped 8 bases, with 5 bases sitting between them. This CDR3 comprises 12 residues. The CDR3 DNA follows: TGTGCCAGCAGTTTAGTCGAGGAAAAACTGTTTTTT. Encoded protein: CASSLVEEKLFF.

The sample holds many counts of this clone. The rearrangement links TRBV2 to TRBJ2-7; no definite D call. V lost 2 bases to trimming and J lost 3 bases, with 5 bases between them. Per germline, CDR1 SNHLY and CDR2 FYNNEI. The CDR3 extends over 12 amino acids. CDR3 coding DNA: TGTGCCAGCAGTGAAAACAGCTACGAGCAGTACTTC. Its translation is CASSENSYEQYF.

J is TRBJ1-5 and V is TRBV19, with D uncertain. This CDR3 is 14 amino acids long. Germline CDR1 is LNHDA and CDR2 is SQIVND (reference sequence). Between the trimmed V and J ends, which lost 2 bases and 0 bases, there was a span of 5 bases. The CDR3 DNA sequence: TGTGCCAGTAGTATACAGGTTAGCAATCAGCCCCAGCATTTT. This encodes CASSIQVSNQPQHF.

In its sample, this clone was seen once. This could be a read error, since a much larger clone is one nucleotide away. The V and J genes are TRBV12-5 and TRBJ1-5; D might be TRBD1 (6 bases). The CDR3 is 14 residues long. Trimming cost V 0 bases and J 9 bases, with 12 bases left between them. CDR1 is LGHNT, CDR2 FRNRAP, per germline. Written as DNA, the CDR3 is TGTGCTAGTGGTTTGGTAGAAGGGGGGGGGCCCCAGCATTTT. Translation gives CASGLVEGGGPQHF.

The chain employs TRBV19 and TRBJ1-5; D remains ambiguous. There are 13 residues in the CDR3. From germline, CDR1 is LNHDA and CDR2 SQIVND (reference sequence). V lost 5 bases, J lost 5 bases, and 10 bases lay in between. The CDR3 loop is CASSGVADQPQHF. CDR3 nucleotides: TGTGCCAGTAGTGGGGTAGCGGATCAGCCCCAGCATTTT.